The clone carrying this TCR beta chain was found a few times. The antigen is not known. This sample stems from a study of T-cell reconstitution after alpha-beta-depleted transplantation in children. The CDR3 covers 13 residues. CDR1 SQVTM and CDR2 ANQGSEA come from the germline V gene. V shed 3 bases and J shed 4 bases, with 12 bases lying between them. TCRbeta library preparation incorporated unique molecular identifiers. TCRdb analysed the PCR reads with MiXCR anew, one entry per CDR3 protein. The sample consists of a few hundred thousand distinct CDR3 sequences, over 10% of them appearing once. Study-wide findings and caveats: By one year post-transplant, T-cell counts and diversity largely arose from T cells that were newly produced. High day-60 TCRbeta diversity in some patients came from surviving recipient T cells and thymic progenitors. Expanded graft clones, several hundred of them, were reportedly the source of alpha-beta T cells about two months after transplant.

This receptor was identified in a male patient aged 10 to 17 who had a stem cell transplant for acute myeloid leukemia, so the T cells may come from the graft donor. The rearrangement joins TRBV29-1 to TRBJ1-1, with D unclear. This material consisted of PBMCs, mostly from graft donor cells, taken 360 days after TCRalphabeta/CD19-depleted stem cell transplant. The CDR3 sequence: CSVETGLGTEAFF. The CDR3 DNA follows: TGCAGCGTTGAGACGGGCCTCGGCACTGAAGCTTTCTTT.